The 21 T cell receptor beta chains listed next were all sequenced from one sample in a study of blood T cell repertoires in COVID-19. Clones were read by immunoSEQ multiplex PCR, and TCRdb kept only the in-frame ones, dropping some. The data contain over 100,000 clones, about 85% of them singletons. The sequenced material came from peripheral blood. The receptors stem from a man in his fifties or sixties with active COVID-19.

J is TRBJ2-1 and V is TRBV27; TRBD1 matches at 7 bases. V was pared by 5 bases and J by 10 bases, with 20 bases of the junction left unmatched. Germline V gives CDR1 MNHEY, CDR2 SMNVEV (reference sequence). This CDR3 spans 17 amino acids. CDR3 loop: CASSPITPTRQGPEQFF. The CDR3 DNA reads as TGTGCCAGCAGTCCCATAACCCCCACTCGACAGGGTCCCGAGCAGTTCTTC.

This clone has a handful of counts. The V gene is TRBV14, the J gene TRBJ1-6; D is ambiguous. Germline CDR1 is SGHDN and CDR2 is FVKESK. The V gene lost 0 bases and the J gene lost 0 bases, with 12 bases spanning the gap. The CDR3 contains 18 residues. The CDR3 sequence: CASSQDREASSYNSPLHF. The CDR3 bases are TGTGCCAGCAGCCAAGACCGGGAGGCCAGCTCCTATAATTCACCCCTCCACTTT.

CDR3 in amino acids: CASSALSSGGAETQYF. DNA for the CDR3: TGTGCCAGCAGCGCCCTCTCTAGCGGGGGGGCGGAGACCCAGTACTTC. The chain combines TRBV9 with TRBJ2-5, with TRBD2 identical over 12 bases. V lost 3 bases and J lost 5; bases outside the gene matches: 8. CDR3 size: 16 residues. CDR1 and CDR2 (germline): SGDLS, YYNGEE.

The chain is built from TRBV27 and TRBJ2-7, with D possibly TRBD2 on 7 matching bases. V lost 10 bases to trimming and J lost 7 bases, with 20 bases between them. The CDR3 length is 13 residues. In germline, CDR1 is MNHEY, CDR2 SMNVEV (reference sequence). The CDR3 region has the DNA TGTGCCAAAGACGGAATGGGGGGGACAGAGCAGTACTTC. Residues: CAKDGMGGTEQYF.

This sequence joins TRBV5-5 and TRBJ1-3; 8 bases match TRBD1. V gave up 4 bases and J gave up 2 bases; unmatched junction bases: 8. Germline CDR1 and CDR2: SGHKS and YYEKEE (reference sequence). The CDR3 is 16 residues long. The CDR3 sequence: CASSPYRGGTGNTIYF. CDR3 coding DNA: TGTGCCAGCAGCCCATACAGGGGGGGGACTGGAAACACCATATATTTT.

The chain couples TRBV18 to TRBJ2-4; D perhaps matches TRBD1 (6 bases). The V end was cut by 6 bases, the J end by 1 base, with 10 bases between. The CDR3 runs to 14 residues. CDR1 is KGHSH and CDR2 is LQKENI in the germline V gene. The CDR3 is CASSTGNAKNIQYF. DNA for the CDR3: TGTGCCAGCTCCACAGGGAATGCCAAAAACATTCAGTACTTC. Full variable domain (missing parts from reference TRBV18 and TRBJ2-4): NAGVMQNPRHLVRRRGQEARLRCSPMKGHSHVYWYRQLPEEGLKFMVYLQKENIIDESGMPKERFSAEFPKEGPSILRIQQVVRGDSAAYFCASSTGNAKNIQYFGAGTRLSVL.

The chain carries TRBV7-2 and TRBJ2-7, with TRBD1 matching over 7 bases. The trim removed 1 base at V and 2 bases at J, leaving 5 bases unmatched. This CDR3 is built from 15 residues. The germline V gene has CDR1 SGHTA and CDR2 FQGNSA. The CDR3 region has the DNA TGTGCCAGCAGCTTAGGACAGGGAGTTACCTACGAGCAGTACTTC. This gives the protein CASSLGQGVTYEQYF.

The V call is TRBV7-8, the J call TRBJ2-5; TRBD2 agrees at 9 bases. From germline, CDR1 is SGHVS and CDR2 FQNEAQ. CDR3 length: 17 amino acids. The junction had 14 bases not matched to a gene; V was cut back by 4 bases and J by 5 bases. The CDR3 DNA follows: TGTGCCAGCAGCTCCTTTCCCTTAGCGGGGGCAGGGGAGACCCAGTACTTC. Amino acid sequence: CASSSFPLAGAGETQYF.

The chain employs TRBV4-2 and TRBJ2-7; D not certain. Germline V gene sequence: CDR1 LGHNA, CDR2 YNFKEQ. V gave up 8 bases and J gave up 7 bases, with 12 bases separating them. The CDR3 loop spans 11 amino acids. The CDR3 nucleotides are TGTGCCAGCCGTGCGGCCGGGGAGCAGTACTTC. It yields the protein CASRAAGEQYF.

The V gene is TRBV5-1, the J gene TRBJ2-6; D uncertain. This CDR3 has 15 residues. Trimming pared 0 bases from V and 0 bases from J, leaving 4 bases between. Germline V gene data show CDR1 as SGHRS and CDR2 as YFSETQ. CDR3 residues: CASSLVGSGANVLTF. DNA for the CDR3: TGCGCCAGCAGCTTGGTCGGCTCTGGGGCCAACGTCCTGACTTTC. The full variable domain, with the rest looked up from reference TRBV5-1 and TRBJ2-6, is KAGVTQTPRYLIKTRGQQVTLSCSPISGHRSVSWYQQTPGQGLQFLFEYFSETQRNKGNFPGRFSGRQFSNSRSEMNVSTLELGDSALYLCASSLVGSGANVLTFGAGSRLTVL.

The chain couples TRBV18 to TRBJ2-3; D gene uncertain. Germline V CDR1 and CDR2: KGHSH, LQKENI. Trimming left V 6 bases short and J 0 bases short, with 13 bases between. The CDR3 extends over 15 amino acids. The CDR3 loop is CASSLRSTSTDTQYF. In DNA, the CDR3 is TGTGCCAGCTCGCTTCGCTCGACTAGCACAGATACGCAGTATTTT.

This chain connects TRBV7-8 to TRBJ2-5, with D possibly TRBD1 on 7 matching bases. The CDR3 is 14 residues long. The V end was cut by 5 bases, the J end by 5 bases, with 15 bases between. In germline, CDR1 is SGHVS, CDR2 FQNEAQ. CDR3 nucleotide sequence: TGTGCCAGCAGCCCCTTACAGGGGAGGGAGACCCAGTACTTC. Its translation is CASSPLQGRETQYF. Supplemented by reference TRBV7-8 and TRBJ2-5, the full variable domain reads GAGVSQSPRYKVAKRGQDVALRCDPISGHVSLFWYQQALGQGPEFLTYFQNEAQLDKSGLPSDRFFAERPEGSVSTLKIQRTQQEDSAVYLCASSPLQGRETQYFGPGTRLLVL.

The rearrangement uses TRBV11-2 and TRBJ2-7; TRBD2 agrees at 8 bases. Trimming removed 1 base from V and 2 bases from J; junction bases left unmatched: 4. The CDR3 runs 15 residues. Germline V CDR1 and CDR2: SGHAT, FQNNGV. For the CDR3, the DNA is TGTGCCAGCAGCTTAGCGGGGGGGAAAACCTACGAGCAGTACTTC. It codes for CASSLAGGKTYEQYF.

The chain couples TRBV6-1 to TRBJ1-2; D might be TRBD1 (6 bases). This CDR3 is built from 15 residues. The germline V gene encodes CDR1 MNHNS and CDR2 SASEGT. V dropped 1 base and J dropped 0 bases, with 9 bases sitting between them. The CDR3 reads CASSEENRANYGYTF. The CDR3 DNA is TGTGCCAGCAGTGAAGAAAACAGGGCTAACTATGGCTACACCTTC.

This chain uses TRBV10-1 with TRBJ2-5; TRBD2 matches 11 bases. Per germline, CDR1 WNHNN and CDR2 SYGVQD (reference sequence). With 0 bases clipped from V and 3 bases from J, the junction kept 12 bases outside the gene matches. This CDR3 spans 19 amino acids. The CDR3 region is CASSESASGGPGGKETQYF. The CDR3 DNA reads TGCGCCAGCAGTGAGTCGGCTAGCGGGGGGCCTGGCGGGAAAGAGACCCAGTACTTC.

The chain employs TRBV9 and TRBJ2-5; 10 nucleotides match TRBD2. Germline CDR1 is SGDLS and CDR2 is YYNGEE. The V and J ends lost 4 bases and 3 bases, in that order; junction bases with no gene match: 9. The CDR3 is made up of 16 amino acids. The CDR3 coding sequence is TGTGCCAGCAGCCTGGACGGTCTAGCGGGGGAAGAGACCCAGTACTTC. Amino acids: CASSLDGLAGEETQYF.

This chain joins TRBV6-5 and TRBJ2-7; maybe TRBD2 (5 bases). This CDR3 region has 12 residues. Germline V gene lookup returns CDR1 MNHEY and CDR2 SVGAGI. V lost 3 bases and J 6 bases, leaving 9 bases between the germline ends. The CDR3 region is CASSYGRGEQYF. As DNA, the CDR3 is TGTGCCAGCAGTTATGGGAGAGGCGAGCAGTACTTC.

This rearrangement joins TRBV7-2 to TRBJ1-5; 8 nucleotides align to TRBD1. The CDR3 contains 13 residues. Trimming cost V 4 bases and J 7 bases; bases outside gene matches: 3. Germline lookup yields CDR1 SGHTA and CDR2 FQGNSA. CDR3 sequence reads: CASSSDREQPQHF. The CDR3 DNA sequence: TGTGCCAGCAGCTCGGACAGGGAGCAGCCCCAGCATTTT.

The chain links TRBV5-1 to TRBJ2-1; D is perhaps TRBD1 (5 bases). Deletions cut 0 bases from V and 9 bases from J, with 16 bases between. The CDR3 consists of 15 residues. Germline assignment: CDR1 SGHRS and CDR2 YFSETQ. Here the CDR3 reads CASSLDGRERGEQFF. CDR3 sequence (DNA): TGCGCCAGCAGCTTGGATGGCAGGGAAAGGGGTGAGCAGTTCTTC.

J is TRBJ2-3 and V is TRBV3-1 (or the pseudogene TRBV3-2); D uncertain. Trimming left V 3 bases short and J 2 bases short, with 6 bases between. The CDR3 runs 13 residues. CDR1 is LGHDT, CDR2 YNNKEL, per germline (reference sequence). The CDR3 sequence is CASSQFLTDTQYF. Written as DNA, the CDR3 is TGTGCCAGCAGCCAGTTTCTCACAGATACGCAGTATTTT.

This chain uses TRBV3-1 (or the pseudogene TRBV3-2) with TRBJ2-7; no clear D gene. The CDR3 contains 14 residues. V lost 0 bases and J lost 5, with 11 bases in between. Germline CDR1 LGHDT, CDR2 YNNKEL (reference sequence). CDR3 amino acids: CASSQDPVQNEQYF. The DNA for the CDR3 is TGTGCCAGCAGCCAAGATCCAGTTCAGAACGAGCAGTACTTC.